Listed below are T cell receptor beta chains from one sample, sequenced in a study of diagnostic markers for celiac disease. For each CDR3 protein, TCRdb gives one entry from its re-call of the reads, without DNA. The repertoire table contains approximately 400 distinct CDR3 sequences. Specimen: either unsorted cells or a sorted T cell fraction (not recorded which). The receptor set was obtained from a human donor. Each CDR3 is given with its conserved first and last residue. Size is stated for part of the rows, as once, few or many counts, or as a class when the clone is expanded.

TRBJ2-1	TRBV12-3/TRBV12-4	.	CAYRDHSFNEQFF
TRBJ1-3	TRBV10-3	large	CAVSRGYSGNTIYF
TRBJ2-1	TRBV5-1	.	CASRNKTSGVGEQFF
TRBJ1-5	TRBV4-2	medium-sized	CASSQVFSEGGRWGGNQPQHF
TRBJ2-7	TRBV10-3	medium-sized	CAISEGGAEQYF
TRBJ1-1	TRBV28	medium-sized	CASSNPTRGLEAFF
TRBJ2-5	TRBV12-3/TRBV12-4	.	CASSSDRGKGTQYF
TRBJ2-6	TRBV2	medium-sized	CASSVLGSGANVLTF
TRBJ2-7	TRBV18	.	CASSPGTDSYEQYF
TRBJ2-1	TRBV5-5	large	CASSLSWGPNNEQFF
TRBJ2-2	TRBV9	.	CASCGVHTGELFF
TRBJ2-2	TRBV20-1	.	CSARDDWTGELFF
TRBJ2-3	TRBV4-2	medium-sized	CASSREMTAFTDTQYF
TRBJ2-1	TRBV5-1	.	CASSLGTSGSNEQFF
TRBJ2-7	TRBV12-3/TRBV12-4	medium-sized	CASSLRGRYEQYF
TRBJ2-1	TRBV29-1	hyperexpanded	CSVDGTSGRYNNEQFF
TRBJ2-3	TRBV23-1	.	CASSPWTGGLASTDTQYF
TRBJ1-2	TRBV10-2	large	CASRNSGTVYGYTF
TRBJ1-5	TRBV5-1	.	CASSSTGTLNQPQHF
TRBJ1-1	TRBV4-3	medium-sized	CASSQEVAGNTEAFF
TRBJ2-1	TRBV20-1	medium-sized	CSAGRGRYEQFF
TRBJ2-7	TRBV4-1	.	CASITYGVSYEQYF
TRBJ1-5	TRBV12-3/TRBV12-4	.	CASSSRANQPQHF
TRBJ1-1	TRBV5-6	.	CASSLEQGQLEAEAFF
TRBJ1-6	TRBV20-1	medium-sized	CSARVGGRGNSPLHF
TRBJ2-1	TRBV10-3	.	CAISARDLSDNEQFF
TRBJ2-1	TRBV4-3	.	CASSQDPAGGTDNEQFF
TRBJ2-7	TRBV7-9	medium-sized	CASSLARISEQYF
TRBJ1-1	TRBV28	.	CASSLSPRGYGTEAFF
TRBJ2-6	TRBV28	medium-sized	CATLLSGGANVLTF
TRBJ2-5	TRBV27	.	CARRDNQETQYF
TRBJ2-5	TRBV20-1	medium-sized	CSASVGSGKETQYF
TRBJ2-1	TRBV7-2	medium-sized	CASSPPPGATYNEQFF
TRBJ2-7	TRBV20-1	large	CSASLGSYEQYF
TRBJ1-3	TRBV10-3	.	CAISESPDRENTIYF
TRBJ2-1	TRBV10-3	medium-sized	CAISESGNEQFF
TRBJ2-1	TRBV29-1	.	CSVEGGGTSGRYNNEQFF
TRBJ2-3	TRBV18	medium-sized	CASSPTWGSTDTQYF
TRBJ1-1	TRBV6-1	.	CASTHHGGDTEAFF
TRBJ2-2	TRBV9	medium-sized	CASSVGAGSTGELFF
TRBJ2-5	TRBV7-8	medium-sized	CASSTAGGSFETQYF
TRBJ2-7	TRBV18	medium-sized	CASSPVAEEQYF
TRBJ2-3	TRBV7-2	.	CASSLSAQPWSPRFTDTQYF
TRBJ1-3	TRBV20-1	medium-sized	CSARARRERTSGNTIYF
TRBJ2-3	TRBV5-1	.	CASSLEGQHTDTQYF
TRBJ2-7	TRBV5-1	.	CASSSRQQSYEQYF
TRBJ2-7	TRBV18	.	CASSPAGDEQYF
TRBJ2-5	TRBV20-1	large	CSARPMETQYF
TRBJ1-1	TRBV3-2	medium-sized	CASSLSLPMNTEAFF
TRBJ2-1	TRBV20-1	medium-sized	CSARDLRTKFEVIDSYNEQFF
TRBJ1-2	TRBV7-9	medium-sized	CASSLTGNRANYGYTF
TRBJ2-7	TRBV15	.	CATSSAGTGEYEQYF
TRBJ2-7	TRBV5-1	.	CASSLIASMSSYEQYF
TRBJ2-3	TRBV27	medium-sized	CASSLLVTRATDTQYF
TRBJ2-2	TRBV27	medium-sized	CASSLNTGELFF